Each of the 2 T cell receptor beta chains below was sequenced from the same sample in a study of cytomegalovirus exposure and HLA in healthy donors. With 60 Vbeta and 13 Jbeta primers, the PCR was carried out. TCRdb's copy holds only in-frame clones and misses some; the assay was immunoSEQ multiplex PCR. The repertoire holds around 280,000 clones, with 85% to 90% as singletons. The sample consisted of PBMCs. These receptors all stem from a woman under 30 in good health and CMV-seronegative.

The chain recombines TRBV13 with TRBJ1-2; 7 nucleotides agree with TRBD1. The V gene's germline CDR1 is PRHDT and CDR2 FYEKMQ (reference sequence). The junction had 10 bases not matched to a gene; V was cut back by 4 bases and J by 8 bases. This CDR3 spans 14 amino acids. The CDR3 reads CASSSLQGTFGYTF. CDR3 bases: TGTGCCAGCAGCTCATTACAGGGGACCTTCGGCTACACCTTC.

The chain carries TRBV6-6 and TRBJ2-7; TRBD2 agrees at 12 bases. CDR1 and CDR2 (germline): MNHNY, SVGAGI (reference sequence). The trim removed 5 bases at V and 4 bases at J, leaving 3 bases unmatched. This CDR3 contains 14 residues. For the CDR3, the DNA is TGTGCCAGCAGTACTAGCGGGGGGATGTACGAGCAGTACTTC. Amino acid sequence: CASSTSGGMYEQYF.